Below, 21 T cell receptor beta chains from the same sample are listed, as sequenced in a study of blood T cells in healthy people across ages. For the second PCR, which ran for about 6 to 12 cycles, a sample-barcoded 5' primer and a J-beta primer mix were used. TCRdb processed the 5' RACE reads anew with MiXCR; each CDR3 protein has one entry. The sample includes about 400,000 distinct CDR3 sequences, roughly half seen only once; the top ten take 45% to 60%. The sequencing input was blood. The receptors derive from a man between 60 and 75 years old in good health.

This clonotype was observed a few times. This chain joins TRBV7-3 and TRBJ2-3; the match to TRBD2 covers 15 bases. Per germline, CDR1 SGHTA and CDR2 FQGTGA. The CDR3 consists of 16 residues. The junction had 3 bases not matched to a gene; V was cut back by 3 bases and J by 5 bases. CDR3 protein: CASSFGLAGGIDTQYF. CDR3 sequence (DNA): TGTGCCAGCAGCTTTGGACTAGCGGGAGGGATAGATACGCAGTATTTT.

This clonotype was counted ten times or more. The J gene is TRBJ2-7, the V gene TRBV6-5; D remains ambiguous. V was shortened by 2 bases and J by 7 bases, with 15 bases between the two germline ends. Germline assignment: CDR1 MNHEY and CDR2 SVGAGI. The CDR3 loop spans 14 amino acids. CDR3 DNA: TGTGCCAGCAGTTACGATGCACGATCTAGAGAGCAGTACTTC. Translation gives CASSYDARSREQYF.

The chain couples TRBV29-1 to TRBJ2-1; 14 nucleotides align to TRBD2. Germline CDR1 and CDR2: SQVTM and ANQGSEA. V gave up 5 bases and J gave up 9 bases; unmatched junction bases: 6. The CDR3 totals 14 residues. CDR3 sequence reads: CSVSTGLAGAEQFF. For the CDR3, the DNA is TGCAGCGTTTCGACGGGACTAGCGGGAGCTGAGCAGTTCTTC.

The rearrangement uses TRBV3-1 and TRBJ1-2; 10 nucleotides line up with TRBD1. This CDR3 comprises 14 residues. Germline CDR1 is LGHDT and CDR2 is YNNKEL (reference sequence). V lost 4 bases, J lost 4 bases, and 3 bases stayed unmatched. The CDR3 loop reads CASSRTGGFYGYTF. In nucleotides, the CDR3 is TGTGCCAGCAGCCGGACAGGGGGATTCTATGGCTACACCTTC.

The gene calls are TRBV20-1 and TRBJ2-5; the match to TRBD1 covers 7 bases. After removal of 6 bases from V and 4 bases from J, the junction contained 2 bases not matched to a gene. The CDR3 runs 11 residues. Germline lookup yields CDR1 DFQATT and CDR2 SNEGSKA (reference sequence). The DNA of the CDR3 is TGCAGTGCAGGACAGGTAGAGACCCAGTACTTC. It translates to CSAGQVETQYF.

V gene TRBV20-1 combines with J gene TRBJ2-7, with TRBD2 matching 8 bases. The CDR3 length is 11 residues. V gave up 8 bases and J gave up 2 bases; unmatched junction bases: 2. The V gene's germline CDR1 is DFQATT and CDR2 SNEGSKA (reference sequence). CDR3 bases: TGCAGTCCGGGGGGGGCCTACGAGCAGTACTTC. It yields the protein CSPGGAYEQYF.

This clonotype was picked up a small number of times. The chain uses TRBV4-2 and TRBJ2-7, with D perhaps matching TRBD2 (6 bases). Germline loops: CDR1 LGHNA, CDR2 YNFKEQ. The length of the CDR3 is 15 residues. Trimming stripped 6 bases from V and 0 bases from J, with 15 bases between. The CDR3 reads CASSPGTSSSYEQYF. In DNA form, the CDR3 reads TGTGCCAGCAGTCCAGGGACTTCAAGCTCCTACGAGCAGTACTTC.

For this clonotype: Just one base apart from a much larger clone, this may be a read error. This chain connects TRBV20-1 to TRBJ2-3; 7 bases are a match to TRBD2. Germline CDR1 and CDR2: DFQATT and SNEGSKA (reference sequence). After removal of 6 bases from V and 3 bases from J, the junction contained 12 bases not matched to a gene. This CDR3 has 15 residues. CDR3 nucleotide sequence: TGCAGTGCCGCGGGAGAGCGGATGGGGACAGATACGCAGTATTTT. Translation: CSAAGERMGTDTQYF.

This clonotype has just a few counts. This chain uses TRBV4-2 with TRBJ2-3; 12 bases line up with TRBD2. Unmatched junction bases numbered 7, after V lost 0 bases and J lost 3 bases. The CDR3 runs to 18 residues. CDR1 and CDR2 from the germline V gene are LGHNA and YNFKEQ. CDR3 protein: CASSQDGLAGGPTDTQYF. In DNA form, the CDR3 reads TGTGCCAGCAGCCAAGATGGCCTAGCGGGGGGGCCTACAGATACGCAGTATTTT.

This rearrangement joins TRBV6-1 to TRBJ2-3, with 12 positions matching TRBD2. The junction had 7 bases not matched to a gene; V was cut back by 6 bases and J by 3 bases. Germline values: CDR1 MNHNS, CDR2 SASEGT. The CDR3 has 16 residues. CDR3 sequence reads: CASRDRTSGTTDTQYF. CDR3 DNA: TGTGCCAGCAGGGACAGGACTAGCGGGACGACAGATACGCAGTATTTT.

This clonotype was counted many times. The rearrangement joins TRBV2 to TRBJ2-5; no firm D call. Germline values: CDR1 SNHLY, CDR2 FYNNEI. The CDR3 sequence is 11 residues long. The V and J ends lost 6 bases and 2 bases respectively, with 4 bases between them. This CDR3 is CASRRQETQYF. CDR3 nucleotide sequence: TGTGCCAGCAGGAGACAAGAGACCCAGTACTTC.

V gene TRBV27 combines with J gene TRBJ2-3; TRBD1 matches at 12 bases. J lost 8 bases, V lost 7 bases, and 10 bases had no gene match. There are 15 residues in the CDR3. Germline V gene lookup returns CDR1 MNHEY and CDR2 SMNVEV (reference sequence). CDR3 sequence (DNA): TGTGCCAGCACAAAGGGGGGACAGGGGGCTTTTACGCAGTATTTT. Encoded protein: CASTKGGQGAFTQYF.

This sequence joins TRBV28 and TRBJ2-1; 8 nucleotides agree with TRBD2. The junction had 11 bases not matched to a gene; V was cut back by 6 bases and J by 7 bases. Germline V gives CDR1 MDHEN, CDR2 SYDVKM. This CDR3 contains 15 residues. The CDR3 spells CASSKTGGRLNEQFF. The DNA of the CDR3 is TGTGCCAGCAGCAAGACTGGCGGGAGGTTAAATGAGCAGTTCTTC.

A single count supports this clonotype. V is TRBV12-3 or TRBV12-4 and J is TRBJ1-5; TRBD1 might be the D (5 bases). The ends were cut back, 7 bases at V and 3 bases at J, with 28 bases in the middle. The length of the CDR3 is 19 residues. CDR3 nucleotides: TGTGCCAGCACCACCTTTTCCTGGGCAAGGGGAGGTGACAATCAGCCCCAGCATTTT. Protein: CASTTFSWARGGDNQPQHF.

The genes are TRBV3-1 and TRBJ1-4; the match to TRBD1 covers 9 bases. Per the germline V gene, CDR1 is LGHDT and CDR2 is YNNKEL (reference sequence). V shed 4 bases and J 10 bases; nucleotides not matched to a gene: 7. The CDR3 sequence is 14 residues long. CDR3 sequence: CASSRQGDVGKLFF. In DNA form, the CDR3 reads TGTGCCAGCAGCCGACAGGGGGATGTTGGAAAACTGTTTTTT.

The V gene is TRBV14, the J gene TRBJ2-3; 12 nucleotides line up with TRBD2. Trimming took 5 bases from V and 1 from J; bases not matched to a gene: 4. This CDR3 has 16 amino acids. CDR1 and CDR2 (germline): SGHDN, FVKESK. CDR3 nucleotides: TGTGCCAGCAGCACGACTAGCGGGAGCCGCACAGATACGCAGTATTTT. This sequence encodes CASSTTSGSRTDTQYF.

This clonotype was observed many times. The chain couples TRBV27 to TRBJ2-6; a weak D match, TRBD2 (5 bases). The germline V gene has CDR1 MNHEY and CDR2 SMNVEV (reference sequence). Trimming left V 4 bases short and J 0 bases short, with 19 bases between. This CDR3 is 19 amino acids long. This CDR3 reads CASSSLAWRIDSGANVLTF. CDR3 sequence (DNA): TGTGCCAGCAGTTCCCTAGCTTGGCGAATTGACTCTGGGGCCAACGTCCTGACTTTC.

The chain couples TRBV6-2 or TRBV6-3 to TRBJ2-4; 8 nucleotides agree with TRBD1. The CDR3 has 16 amino acids. The germline V gene encodes CDR1 MNHEY and CDR2 SVGEGT. V shed 2 bases, J shed 3 bases, and the junction held 6 bases outside the gene matches. DNA of the CDR3: TGTGCCAGCAGTTACCCCGGACAGGGTCTCAAAAACATTCAGTACTTC. It encodes CASSYPGQGLKNIQYF.

V is TRBV5-1 and J is TRBJ2-3, with TRBD2 identical over 9 bases. The CDR3 spans 14 residues. Germline CDR1 SGHRS, CDR2 YFSETQ. Germline trimming cut 2 bases from V and 6 bases from J; bases unmatched to any gene: 4. The CDR3 DNA reads as TGCGCCAGCAGCTTTGCGGGAGGGCCCGATACGCAGTATTTT. Translation gives CASSFAGGPDTQYF. The full variable domain, rest sourced from reference TRBV5-1 and TRBJ2-3, is KAGVTQTPRYLIKTRGQQVTLSCSPISGHRSVSWYQQTPGQGLQFLFEYFSETQRNKGNFPGRFSGRQFSNSRSEMNVSTLELGDSALYLCASSFAGGPDTQYFGPGTRLTVL.

In this sample, this clonotype turned up a few times. V gene TRBV10-3 combines with J gene TRBJ2-3; the D gene is possibly TRBD2 (5 bases). CDR1 ENHRY and CDR2 SYGVKD come from the germline V gene. Between the trimmed V and J ends, which lost 5 bases and 2 bases, there was a span of 11 bases. The CDR3 covers 14 residues. In DNA form, the CDR3 reads TGTGCCATCAGTCCCTCCGGGGACACAGATACGCAGTATTTT. Translated: CAISPSGDTDTQYF.

The V call is TRBV6-2 or TRBV6-3, the J call TRBJ1-5; a possible D gene is TRBD1 (5 bases). Germline V gene data show CDR1 as MNHEY and CDR2 as SVGEGT. The CDR3 has 15 amino acids. Deletions cut 6 bases from V and 6 bases from J, with 18 bases between. The CDR3 spells CASSPEWGSAQPQHF. CDR3 DNA: TGTGCCAGCAGCCCGGAGTGGGGGTCGGCTCAGCCCCAGCATTTT.